This record looks at one T cell receptor (beta chain) sequence and its context. The repertoire was sequenced with immunoSEQ multiplex PCR; TCRdb's copy has only in-frame clones and lacks some. The sample consists of tens of thousands of clones, roughly 79% of them appearing once. This entry is derived from a study of STAT5B mutations in CD4+ large granular lymphocyte leukemia. Controls came from buffy coats of healthy blood donors. The source of this sequence is a human donor in good health. The sample consisted of CD4+ T cells from blood buffy coats.

The CDR3 DNA reads TGTGCCTGGAGTGTTTTAGCAGGGGCCAACGTCCTGACTTTC. Translation: CAWSVLAGANVLTF. V is TRBV30 and J is TRBJ2-6; the D is unclear. Trimming cost V 0 bases and J 4 bases, with 7 bases left between them. This CDR3 has 14 residues. CDR1 and CDR2 (germline): GTSNPN, SVGIG (reference sequence).